Shown below are 18 T cell receptor beta chains from a single sample sequenced in a study of human T cells and chemical hapten exposure. TCRdb re-called the RACE reads with MiXCR, one entry per CDR3 protein. The data show about 40,000 distinct CDR3 sequences, 3% to 3.5% seen once. This sample's time point: patch test 2, 6 weeks after DPC sensitization. The treatment denotes: therapeutic diphenylcyclopropenone sensitization with weekly scalp DPC. The material sequenced was whole blood, taken in connection with sensitization to the hapten diphenylcyclopropenone (DPC). These receptors were obtained from a man aged 35-49 years with alopecia areata. Some clones in this sample may be carry-over from other donors' samples.

There are many counts of this clonotype. The chain combines TRBV20-1 with TRBJ2-7; possible D gene TRBD1, 5 bases. Trimming stripped 7 bases from V and 0 bases from J, with 10 bases between. CDR3 size: 12 residues. Germline V gene sequence: CDR1 DFQATT, CDR2 SNEGSKA (reference sequence). The CDR3 bases are TGCAGTGTCCGACAGAGCTCCTACGAGCAGTACTTC. Translating gives CSVRQSSYEQYF.

This clonotype occurred many times. The gene calls are TRBV19 and TRBJ2-1, with 7 bases lining up with TRBD1. After removal of 3 bases from V and 2 bases from J, the junction contained 13 bases not matched to a gene. There are 18 residues in the CDR3. The germline V gene has CDR1 LNHDA and CDR2 SQIVND (reference sequence). The CDR3 nucleotides read TGTGCCAGTAGTATCAAAGTGAAAACCGGGACAGCCTACAATGAGCAGTTCTTC. Its translation: CASSIKVKTGTAYNEQFF.

This clonotype was observed at least ten times. The CDR3 spells CASTGDTPYGYTF. The CDR3 DNA sequence: TGTGCCAGCACGGGGGACACTCCTTATGGCTACACCTTC. The chain is built from TRBV6-1 and TRBJ1-2; TRBD1 is a possible D gene (6 bases). Germline-derived CDR1 and CDR2 are MNHNS and SASEGT. Between the trimmed V and J ends, which lost 7 bases and 5 bases, there was a span of 14 bases. The CDR3 is 13 residues long.

The V and J genes are TRBV29-1 and TRBJ2-7; D remains unclear. Trimming removed 1 base at V and 3 bases at J, with 7 bases between. CDR1 is SQVTM and CDR2 is ANQGSEA in the germline V gene. There are 12 residues in the CDR3. Here the CDR3 DNA reads TGCAGCGTTGAAGCCGCCGGCTACGAGCAGTACTTC. Residues: CSVEAAGYEQYF.

This clonotype was recorded many times. V is TRBV27 and J is TRBJ2-5; D not certain. The germline V and J ends were trimmed by 0 bases and 1 base, with 12 bases remaining between them. The CDR3 length is 16 residues. Germline CDR1 is MNHEY and CDR2 is SMNVEV (reference sequence). CDR3 protein: CASSLSIGLSQETQYF. DNA for the CDR3: TGTGCCAGCAGTTTATCGATCGGTCTGAGCCAAGAGACCCAGTACTTC.

The table lists this clonotype with many counts. The V gene is TRBV6-5, the J gene TRBJ2-7; D assignment may be TRBD1 or TRBD2 (7 bases each). The CDR3 totals 14 residues. Germline values: CDR1 MNHEY, CDR2 SVGAGI. Trimming took off 6 bases at V and 2 bases at J, with 14 bases between the two ends. CDR3 sequence (DNA): TGTGCCAGCAGCAGGGGGGGGGGCACCTACGAGCAGTACTTC. Translation gives CASSRGGGTYEQYF.

This clonotype has a count of ten or more. This chain connects TRBV4-2 to TRBJ1-1; unclear D gene. V was cut by 0 bases and J by 4 bases, with 12 bases left in between. The CDR3 is 15 residues long. CDR1 is LGHNA and CDR2 is YNFKEQ in the germline V gene. This CDR3 is CASSQDVGVGTEAFF. In nucleotides, the CDR3 is TGTGCCAGCAGCCAAGATGTTGGGGTTGGCACTGAAGCTTTCTTT.

This clonotype was counted only a few times. The V and J genes are TRBV14 and TRBJ2-7; D ambiguous. Germline CDR1 reads SGHDN; CDR2 reads FVKESK. Trimming cost V 1 base and J 2 bases, with 3 bases left between them. The CDR3 has 12 amino acids. DNA of the CDR3: TGTGCCAGCAGCCAAGGCACCTACGAGCAGTACTTC. Translation: CASSQGTYEQYF.

Ten or more counts support this clonotype. The chain links TRBV7-9 to TRBJ2-7, with D perhaps assigned TRBD1 or TRBD2 (7 bases each). CDR1 SEHNR and CDR2 FQNEAQ come from the germline V gene (reference sequence). V was trimmed by 5 bases and J by 3 bases, leaving 20 bases between them. There are 16 residues in the CDR3. The CDR3 sequence is CASSQGPGGGSYEQYF. CDR3 DNA sequence: TGTGCCAGCAGCCAAGGACCAGGGGGGGGCAGCTACGAGCAGTACTTC.

The sample holds many counts of this clonotype. The rearrangement joins TRBV27 to TRBJ2-6; 7 nucleotides match TRBD1. The CDR3 extends over 15 amino acids. Germline V gene lookup returns CDR1 MNHEY and CDR2 SMNVEV (reference sequence). J was trimmed by 0 bases and V by 6 bases; bases with no gene match: 2. CDR3 sequence reads: CASRGTASGANVLTF. The CDR3 coding sequence is TGTGCCAGCAGAGGGACAGCCTCTGGGGCCAACGTCCTGACTTTC. The variable domain in full, with the rest retrieved from reference TRBV27 and TRBJ2-6, is EAQVTQNPRYLITVTGKKLTVTCSQNMNHEYMSWYRQDPGLGLRQIYYSMNVEVTDKGDVPEGYKVSRKEKRNFPLILESPSPNQTSLYFCASRGTASGANVLTFGAGSRLTVL.

This chain connects TRBV7-9 to TRBJ1-2; D is ambiguous. Germline loops: CDR1 SEHNR, CDR2 FQNEAQ (reference sequence). Trimming shortened V by 5 bases and J by 3 bases, and 13 bases separated the two germline ends. The CDR3 is made up of 14 amino acids. The CDR3 reads CASSHLPTDYGYTF. The CDR3 coding sequence is TGTGCCAGCAGCCACCTCCCGACTGACTATGGCTACACCTTC.

This clonotype was seen many times. This rearrangement joins TRBV13 to TRBJ2-3; TRBD1 is a possible D gene (5 bases). V was clipped by 6 bases and J by 8 bases, with 18 bases between them. Germline values: CDR1 PRHDT, CDR2 FYEKMQ (reference sequence). There are 14 residues in the CDR3. For the CDR3, the DNA is TGTGCCAGCAGAGATACTCAGACAGAGGTTACGCAGTATTTT. Protein sequence: CASRDTQTEVTQYF.

This clonotype was seen just once. A much larger clone lies a single base off, so this may be a read error. The chain links TRBV5-1 to TRBJ2-7; D assignment may be TRBD1 or TRBD2 (5 bases each). CDR3 length equals 11 residues. Germline values: CDR1 SGHRS, CDR2 YFSETQ. The DNA of the CDR3 is TGCGCCAGCAGCTGGGGGTACGAGCAGAACTTC. It specifies CASSWGYEQNF.

This clonotype was counted many times. The rearrangement uses TRBV11-3 and TRBJ2-2; 10 nucleotides agree with TRBD2. Per germline, CDR1 SGHNT and CDR2 YENEEA. V trimming: 2 bases; J trimming: 5 bases; junction bases outside the gene matches: 2. The CDR3 consists of 15 residues. CDR3 in DNA: TGTGCCAGCAGCTTAACTAGCGGGATTACCGGGGAGCTGTTTTTT. Protein product: CASSLTSGITGELFF.

In this sample, this clonotype turned up many times. CDR3 residues: CASSPRAGEYEQYF. The CDR3 region has the DNA TGTGCCAGCAGCCCCCGTGCAGGGGAGTACGAGCAGTACTTC. The chain uses TRBV7-6 and TRBJ2-7; the D gene is possibly TRBD1 (6 bases). The CDR3 has 14 residues. CDR1 SGHVS and CDR2 FNYEAQ come from the germline V gene. V was cut by 5 bases and J by 4 bases, with 15 bases left in between.

This clonotype was counted ten times or more. The V and J genes are TRBV7-9 and TRBJ2-5, with unresolved D. The CDR3 contains 15 residues. Between the trimmed V and J ends, which lost 4 bases and 2 bases, there was a span of 14 bases. The germline CDR1 and CDR2 sequences are SEHNR and FQNEAQ (reference sequence). CDR3 sequence reads: CASSSRRPSQETQYF. DNA of the CDR3: TGTGCCAGCAGCTCACGCCGACCTTCTCAAGAGACCCAGTACTTC.

This clonotype came up many times. V usage is TRBV7-7 and J usage is TRBJ2-3; D not certain. V was trimmed by 5 bases and J by 6 bases, leaving 12 bases between them. This CDR3 contains 13 residues. Germline V gene data show CDR1 as SSHAT and CDR2 as FNYEAQ (reference sequence). For the CDR3, the DNA is TGTGCCAGCAGCCCAAATTATGGGGATACGCAGTATTTT. The encoded protein is CASSPNYGDTQYF. Complete variable domain (other parts from reference TRBV7-7 and TRBJ2-3): GAGVSQSPRYKVTKRGQDVTLRCDPISSHATLYWYQQALGQGPEFLTYFNYEAQPDKSGLPSDRFSAERPEGSISTLTIQRTEQRDSAMYRCASSPNYGDTQYFGPGTRLTVL.

This clonotype was picked up many times. V gene TRBV6-5 combines with J gene TRBJ2-5, with TRBD1 matching 7 bases. The CDR3 loop spans 16 amino acids. Germline V gene lookup returns CDR1 MNHEY and CDR2 SVGAGI. V was pared by 2 bases and J by 2 bases, with 8 bases of the junction left unmatched. CDR3: CASSYAQGLGQETQYF. The CDR3 DNA reads as TGTGCCAGCAGTTACGCACAGGGGTTGGGGCAAGAGACCCAGTACTTC.